The rows below give T cell receptor beta chains drawn from one sample of a study of technical replicates of blood from four donors. The method was immunoSEQ multiplex PCR; TCRdb's version includes in-frame clones alone and lacks a portion of them. There are tens of thousands of clones in the sample; approximately 95% occur only once, and roughly 0.28% lies in the top ten. The specimen sequenced was T cells isolated from PBMCs. The receptors here all came from a human donor in good health. The CDR3 runs from the conserved cysteine through the conserved F or W. A D gene is named only where the DNA matches it firmly. Only some rows state a clone size, as once, few, many or a class for expanded clones.

abundance: .
d_gene: .
j_gene: TRBJ1-2
v_gene: TRBV30
CDR3nt: TGTGCCTGGTGGGAGAAAGGGATCTATGGCTACACCTTC
CDR3aa: CAWWEKGIYGYTF

abundance: .
d_gene: .
j_gene: TRBJ2-7
v_gene: TRBV5-6
CDR3nt: TGTGCCAGCACCGAGGGTACTAAGACCTACGAGCAGTACTTC
CDR3aa: CASTEGTKTYEQYF

abundance: .
d_gene: TRBD2
j_gene: TRBJ2-1
v_gene: TRBV10-2
CDR3nt: TGCGCCAGCAGCAGACTAGCGGGGGATGGCGGCTACAATGAGCAGTTCTTC
CDR3aa: CASSRLAGDGGYNEQFF

abundance: .
d_gene: TRBD1
j_gene: TRBJ2-7
v_gene: TRBV7-9
CDR3nt: TGTGCCAGCAGCTTAGCCGGACAGGGGGCGCACGAGCAGTACTTC
CDR3aa: CASSLAGQGAHEQYF

abundance: .
d_gene: .
j_gene: TRBJ2-3
v_gene: TRBV4-1
CDR3nt: TGCGCCAGCAGCCATTCAAGGGGCCTCAGGGATAAGACAGATACGCAGTATTTT
CDR3aa: CASSHSRGLRDKTDTQYF

abundance: .
d_gene: TRBD2
j_gene: TRBJ2-1
v_gene: TRBV4-1
CDR3nt: TGCGCCAGCAGCCGACAAGCTAGCGGGATAGGTAATGAGCAGTTCTTC
CDR3aa: CASSRQASGIGNEQFF

abundance: .
d_gene: TRBD1
j_gene: TRBJ1-2
v_gene: TRBV5-8
CDR3nt: TGTGCCAGCAGGGCCCCCGGGACAGGAACTATGCGGGGCTACACCTTC
CDR3aa: CASRAPGTGTMRGYTF

abundance: .
d_gene: TRBD1
j_gene: TRBJ2-2
v_gene: TRBV6-1
CDR3nt: TGTGCCAGCAACCGACAGGGAAGTATTACCGGGGAGCTGTTTTTT
CDR3aa: CASNRQGSITGELFF

abundance: .
d_gene: .
j_gene: TRBJ2-3
v_gene: TRBV28
CDR3nt: TGTGCCAGCAGTTTATGGGCCCTCAAGCCGGGGGCAGATACGCAGTATTTT
CDR3aa: CASSLWALKPGADTQYF

abundance: .
d_gene: .
j_gene: TRBJ1-3
v_gene: TRBV12-5
CDR3nt: TGTGCTAGTGGTTTGGTACTGGGGAGCTCTGGAAACACCATATATTTT
CDR3aa: CASGLVLGSSGNTIYF

abundance: .
d_gene: .
j_gene: TRBJ1-1
v_gene: TRBV5-4
CDR3nt: TGTGCCAGCAGCTTGATCTTGAACACTGAAGCTTTCTTT
CDR3aa: CASSLILNTEAFF

abundance: .
d_gene: TRBD2
j_gene: TRBJ2-1
v_gene: TRBV6-5
CDR3nt: TGTGCCAGCAGTTACTCGAGTACTAGCGGGAGCGATGAGCAGTTCTTC
CDR3aa: CASSYSSTSGSDEQFF

abundance: .
d_gene: TRBD1
j_gene: TRBJ1-4
v_gene: TRBV6-5
CDR3nt: TGTGCCAGCAGTTTGGGACAGGGGAAATACAATGAAAAACTGTTTTTT
CDR3aa: CASSLGQGKYNEKLFF

abundance: .
d_gene: TRBD2
j_gene: TRBJ2-1
v_gene: TRBV5-1
CDR3nt: TGCGCCAGCAGCCCCCCCGCGGGGGTGTCCTACAATGAGCAGTTCTTC
CDR3aa: CASSPPAGVSYNEQFF

abundance: .
d_gene: .
j_gene: TRBJ1-5
v_gene: TRBV30
CDR3nt: TGTGCCTGGAGTGTAGCGTTCGATCAGCCCCAGCATTTT
CDR3aa: CAWSVAFDQPQHF

abundance: .
d_gene: TRBD1
j_gene: TRBJ1-1
v_gene: TRBV9
CDR3nt: TGTGCCAGCAGCGTGGGGACAGAGAACACTGAAGCTTTCTTT
CDR3aa: CASSVGTENTEAFF

abundance: .
d_gene: TRBD2
j_gene: TRBJ2-7
v_gene: TRBV10-3
CDR3nt: TGTGCCATCAGTGCGGGAGGGGTAGACGAGCAGTACTTC
CDR3aa: CAISAGGVDEQYF

abundance: .
d_gene: TRBD1
j_gene: TRBJ2-7
v_gene: TRBV27
CDR3nt: TGTGCCAGCGGTAAGACAGGGCCCTACGAGCAGTACTTC
CDR3aa: CASGKTGPYEQYF

abundance: once
d_gene: .
j_gene: TRBJ1-2
v_gene: TRBV25-1
CDR3nt: TGTGCCAGCAGTGGAAGGGACACCGGCGGCTACACCTTC
CDR3aa: CASSGRDTGGYTF

abundance: .
d_gene: TRBD1
j_gene: TRBJ2-7
v_gene: TRBV19
CDR3nt: TGTGCCAGTAGTTACGGACAGGGCAGCTCCTACGAGCAGTACTTC
CDR3aa: CASSYGQGSSYEQYF

abundance: .
d_gene: .
j_gene: TRBJ1-2
v_gene: TRBV7-9
CDR3nt: TGTGCCAGCAGCTTCCTCCCCAGGGGTCAATATGGCTACACCTTC
CDR3aa: CASSFLPRGQYGYTF